Listed below are T cell receptor beta chains from one sample, sequenced in a study of beta chain features in type 1 diabetes. The data were produced by immunoSEQ multiplex PCR, yet TCRdb's version contains in-frame clones alone and is incomplete. The table has about 160,000 clones, just over 9% seen once. The sequenced sample was central memory CD4+ T cells from blood. The source of these receptors is a woman between 18 and 29 years old in good health. CDR3s include the opening cysteine and the closing phenylalanine or tryptophan. The D gene is left open where the match is weak. Clone size appears in some rows only: once, few, many, or a class for an expanded clone.

clone size,D gene,J gene,V gene,CDR3 DNA,CDR3 protein
NA,NA,TRBJ1-4,TRBV30,TGTGCCTGGAGTCCAGGGAGGGCAACTAATGAAAAACTGTTTTTT,CAWSPGRATNEKLFF
NA,NA,TRBJ2-7,TRBV7-8,TGTGCCAGCAGCTTAGTGGAGGCGGAGCAGTACTTC,CASSLVEAEQYF
many,NA,TRBJ2-3,TRBV7-2,TGTGCCAGCAGCTCAGATTCTAGCACAGATACGCAGTATTTT,CASSSDSSTDTQYF
NA,NA,TRBJ1-1,TRBV28,TGTGCCAGCAGCCTTGGAGGGCGCGGGAACACTGAAGCTTTCTTT,CASSLGGRGNTEAFF
few,NA,TRBJ2-7,TRBV18,TGTGCCAGCTCGCCAGAGCCCTACGAGCAGTACTTC,CASSPEPYEQYF
NA,NA,TRBJ1-5,TRBV5-1,TGCGCCAGCAGCTTGGGCGGGTATAGCAATCAGCCCCAGCATTTT,CASSLGGYSNQPQHF
NA,NA,TRBJ1-5,TRBV11-2,TGTGCCAGCAGCCCCGGGGGGAGCAATCAGCCCCAGCATTTT,CASSPGGSNQPQHF
few,NA,TRBJ1-2,TRBV2,TGTGCCAGCCGAGAGGAGGGTGTGAGCTACACCTTC,CASREEGVSYTF
few,NA,TRBJ1-2,TRBV30,TGTGGCGCGTGGCAACGGGCAGGGGCCCGGGATTATGGCTACACCTTC,CGAWQRAGARDYGYTF
NA,TRBD2,TRBJ2-7,TRBV7-2,TGTGCCAGCAGCTTAGAACTAGCGGGAGACGAGCAGTACTTC,CASSLELAGDEQYF
few,NA,TRBJ1-1,TRBV4-2,TGTGCCAGCAGCCAAGAAATAGGCAGGCTCAACACTGAAGCTTTCTTT,CASSQEIGRLNTEAFF
NA,TRBD1,TRBJ1-2,TRBV5-5,TGTGCCAGCAGCGACGCCGCCGGGACAGGGGAAGGCGGCTACACCTTC,CASSDAAGTGEGGYTF
NA,TRBD1,TRBJ1-5,TRBV27,TGTGCCAGCAGCCCCCAGGGACAGGGGAATCAGCCCCAGCATTTT,CASSPQGQGNQPQHF
NA,NA,TRBJ2-7,TRBV2,TGTGCCAGCAGCACTCCGGGACTTTCCTCCTACGAGCAGTACTTC,CASSTPGLSSYEQYF
NA,NA,TRBJ1-4,TRBV4-2,TGTGCCAGCAGCCAAGATTGGGCCCTTACAGGAGAAAAACTGTTTTTT,CASSQDWALTGEKLFF
few,NA,TRBJ1-2,TRBV5-1,TGCGCCAGCAGCGAGGACAGCCTCTATGGCTACACCTTC,CASSEDSLYGYTF
NA,NA,TRBJ1-2,TRBV21-1,TGTGCCTGCCCATGGGGACAAACTAACTATGGCTACACCTTC,CACPWGQTNYGYTF
NA,NA,TRBJ1-2,TRBV6-6,TGTGCCAGCAGTTACGACGATCCCAGGTCTGGCTACACCTTC,CASSYDDPRSGYTF
NA,NA,TRBJ2-3,TRBV5-1,TGCGCCAGCAGCTGGGAGGTCCCTAGCACAGATACGCAGTATTTT,CASSWEVPSTDTQYF
few,TRBD2,TRBJ2-1,TRBV5-1,TGCGCCAGCAGCTTGGCAGGGCCTAGCGGGATTTCCTACAATGAGCAGTTCTTC,CASSLAGPSGISYNEQFF
NA,TRBD1,TRBJ1-5,TRBV7-2,TGTGCCAGCAGCCCCCACAGGGGGAATCAGCCCCAGCATTTT,CASSPHRGNQPQHF
NA,TRBD1,TRBJ1-6,TRBV19,TGTGCCAGTAGTACACTTTCAGGGGGAAATTCACCCCTCCACTTT,CASSTLSGGNSPLHF
few,TRBD1,TRBJ2-7,TRBV7-6,TGTGCCAGCAGCCCCCGGGGGACAGGGGTTGCCGAGCAGTACTTC,CASSPRGTGVAEQYF